This paragraph reports one T cell receptor beta chain. Its antigen is undetermined. V trimming: 6 bases; J trimming: 3 bases; junction bases outside the gene matches: 10. CDR1 is MNHEY, CDR2 SMNVEV, per germline (reference sequence). The CDR3 is 16 residues long. These data come from a study of cytomegalovirus exposure and HLA in healthy donors. The overall study: Researchers previously reported finding 90 million to 120 million unique TCR beta sequences from 170 million or so T cells. Study findings and constraints: In a later analysis, specific HLA alleles were associated with 15,000 to 20,000 TCR beta sequences at a 0.05 false discovery rate. The study listed 164 cytomegalovirus-associated TCR beta chains. The analysis excluded some indistinguishable V segments, including TRBV6-2 and TRBV6-3.

Primers included in the PCR were 60 Vbeta and 13 Jbeta primers. Produced via immunoSEQ multiplex PCR; TCRdb's table is partial and in-frame only. The sample shows 150,000 to 200,000 clones, approximately 80% of them seen only once. Sequencing was carried out using PBMCs. The chain combines TRBV27 with TRBJ2-7, with 11 nucleotides matching TRBD1. The TCR sequence derives from a man aged 50 to 60 in good health and CMV-seropositive. The CDR3 DNA follows: TGTGCCAGCAGATCCCCATCCGGGACAGGGGGCTACGAGCAGTACTTC. It encodes CASRSPSGTGGYEQYF.